These 28 T cell receptor beta chains were all obtained from the same sample, sequenced in a study of early T cells in non-severe SARS-CoV-2 infection. Via MiXCR, TCRdb re-called the 5' RACE reads, giving one row per CDR3 protein. This table holds 55,000 to 75,000 distinct CDR3 sequences, approximately 10% found once. Sequenced input: whole blood. These receptors all stem from an adult who was a healthcare worker with PCR-confirmed SARS-CoV-2 infection or an uninfected control (not recorded which).

The V and J genes are TRBV12-3 or TRBV12-4 and TRBJ2-3; the D is unclear. With 2 bases removed from V and 2 bases from J, the gap between germline ends came to 14 bases. The CDR3 extends over 16 amino acids. The CDR3 DNA is TGTGCCAGCAGTTTATGGTTCTCGAGTGTCACAGATACGCAGTATTTT. Translating it yields CASSLWFSSVTDTQYF.

CDR3 sequence (DNA): TGCAGTGCTAGAGGGCTCCGTGACAGCCAAGAGACCCAGTACTTC. Translation gives CSARGLRDSQETQYF. The chain uses TRBV20-1 and TRBJ2-5, with TRBD1 as a possible D gene (5 bases). V lost 1 base and J lost 1, with 13 bases in between. The V gene's germline CDR1 is DFQATT and CDR2 SNEGSKA (reference sequence). The CDR3 has 15 residues.

The chain employs TRBV4-1 and TRBJ1-1, with D unclear. The germline CDR1 and CDR2 sequences are MGHRA and YSYEKL. CDR3 length: 15 amino acids. The V end lost 4 bases, the J end lost 1 base, and 13 bases lay between the germline ends. The CDR3 reads CASSLGVLPNTEAFF. The CDR3 bases are TGCGCCAGCAGCCTCGGGGTCCTTCCGAACACTGAAGCTTTCTTT.

Details on this clonotype: A much larger clone sits a single nucleotide away, making a read error possible. The chain recombines TRBV18 with TRBJ2-1; D is undetermined. The length of the CDR3 is 14 residues. Germline CDR1 KGHSH, CDR2 LQKENI. For the CDR3, the DNA is TGTGTCAGCTCACCCCTCTACACCTACAATGAGCAGTTCTTC. It specifies CVSSPLYTYNEQFF. The full variable domain, with the rest looked up from reference TRBV18 and TRBJ2-1, is NAGVMQNPRHLVRRRGQEARLRCSPMKGHSHVYWYRQLPEEGLKFMVYLQKENIIDESGMPKERFSAEFPKEGPSILRIQQVVRGDSAAYFCVSSPLYTYNEQFFGPGTRLTVL.

This clonotype appeared many times. The V and J genes are TRBV7-3 and TRBJ2-2; 11 bases are a match to TRBD2. The CDR3 loop spans 17 amino acids. CDR1 SGHTA and CDR2 FQGTGA come from the germline V gene. With 2 bases clipped from V and 3 bases from J, the junction kept 5 bases outside the gene matches. The CDR3 region is CASSLGVTSGDTGELFF. The CDR3 coding sequence is TGTGCCAGCAGCTTAGGAGTGACTAGCGGGGACACCGGGGAGCTGTTTTTT. The complete variable domain, with remaining parts taken from reference TRBV7-3 and TRBJ2-2, reads GAGVSQTPSNKVTEKGKYVELRCDPISGHTALYWYRQSLGQGPEFLIYFQGTGAADDSGLPNDRFFAVRPEGSVSTLKIQRTERGDSAVYLCASSLGVTSGDTGELFFGEGSRLTVL.

This clonotype occurred a few times. CDR3 nucleotide sequence: TGCGCCAGCAGCCTCTCGACAGGAACTTCAGAGACCCAGTACTTC. Translating it yields CASSLSTGTSETQYF. This rearrangement joins TRBV5-1 to TRBJ2-5; D perhaps matches TRBD1 (6 bases). The CDR3 has 15 amino acids. The germline V gene has CDR1 SGHRS and CDR2 YFSETQ. Trimming took 4 bases from V and 4 from J, leaving 17 bases between them.

V and J are TRBV30 and TRBJ2-4; no reliable D call. Germline assignment: CDR1 GTSNPN and CDR2 SVGIG (reference sequence). Trimming left V 4 bases short and J 0 bases short, with 22 bases between. The CDR3 length is 18 residues. The CDR3 here is CAWNRLVPADLAKNIQYF. CDR3 DNA sequence: TGTGCCTGGAATCGCCTCGTACCCGCGGATTTAGCCAAAAACATTCAGTACTTC. The full variable domain, completed using reference TRBV30 and TRBJ2-4, is SQTIHQWPATLVQPVGSPLSLECTVEGTSNPNLYWYRQAAGRGLQLLFYSVGIGQISSEVPQNLSASRPQDRQFILSSKKLLLSDSGFYLCAWNRLVPADLAKNIQYFGAGTRLSVL.

With respect to this clonotype: The conserved phenylalanine or tryptophan normally closing the CDR3 is absent here, so this likely arose from a read error. The DNA is omitted, as the CDR3 cannot be located on it reliably, and the CDR3 follows TCRdb's listing. The chain is built from TRBV6-1 and TRBJ2-3; the table's D gene call, TRBD2, was not cross checked with the DNA. Germline CDR1 reads MNHNS; CDR2 reads SASEGT. The CDR3 spans 11 residues, counting both ends. This CDR3 is CASRENTGPIL.

This clonotype showed up many times. The chain employs TRBV7-3 and TRBJ2-5; D is perhaps TRBD2 (5 bases). V was pared by 5 bases and J by 3 bases, with 10 bases between. CDR1 is SGHTA and CDR2 is FQGTGA in the germline V gene. The CDR3 has 13 residues. CDR3 nucleotide sequence: TGTGCCAGCAGCATCAGGAGGAAAGAGACCCAGTACTTC. This translates into CASSIRRKETQYF.

The sample holds a few counts of this clonotype. The chain is built from TRBV20-1 and TRBJ1-2; D uncertain. Germline values: CDR1 DFQATT, CDR2 SNEGSKA (reference sequence). CDR3 length: 14 residues. V shed 0 bases and J shed 0 bases, with 8 bases lying between them. In DNA, the CDR3 is TGCAGTGCTAGAGATACGTCTACTAACTATGGCTACACCTTC. It encodes CSARDTSTNYGYTF.

This clonotype was picked up a small number of times. The J gene is TRBJ1-5, the V gene TRBV3-1; D call uncertain. Trimming shortened V by 1 base and J by 2 bases, and 9 bases separated the two germline ends. CDR1 LGHDT and CDR2 YNNKEL come from the germline V gene (reference sequence). The CDR3 has 15 amino acids. CDR3 DNA: TGTGCCAGCAGCCAAGGATATCCCGGCAATCAGCCCCAGCATTTT. This translates into CASSQGYPGNQPQHF.

Comment on this clonotype: Just one base apart from a much larger clone, this may be a read error. The chain uses TRBV4-1 and TRBJ2-3; no definite D call. Germline V CDR1 and CDR2: MGHRA, YSYEKL. The germline V and J ends were trimmed by 4 bases and 5 bases, with 10 bases remaining between them. This CDR3 comprises 13 residues. Written as DNA, the CDR3 is TGCGCCAGCAGCCGATGGGATCTAGATACGCAGTATTTT. Residues: CASSRWDLDTQYF.

This clonotype was picked up many times. The chain links TRBV12-3 or TRBV12-4 to TRBJ2-1; D might be TRBD1 (6 bases). Trimming cost V 1 base and J 7 bases, with 14 bases left between them. The CDR3 is 15 amino acids. The CDR3 spells CASSLVQGWRNEQFF. CDR3 DNA sequence: TGTGCCAGCAGTTTAGTCCAGGGGTGGAGGAATGAGCAGTTCTTC.

This clonotype was recorded at least ten times. The chain employs TRBV10-3 and TRBJ1-1, with no clear D. CDR3 length equals 14 residues. The V and J ends lost 6 bases and 0 bases respectively, with 11 bases between them. Per the germline V gene, CDR1 is ENHRY and CDR2 is SYGVKD. The CDR3 DNA reads TGTGCCATCAGGAGAGACGGTCTGAACACTGAAGCTTTCTTT. Translating it yields CAIRRDGLNTEAFF.

J is TRBJ1-1 and V is TRBV18, with 7 bases that match TRBD1. Germline values: CDR1 KGHSH, CDR2 LQKENI. The CDR3 has 15 residues. The V segment lost 6 bases and the J segment 6 bases; nucleotides outside the gene matches: 13. The CDR3 region is CASSQQTGRSAEAFF. CDR3 nucleotides: TGTGCCAGCTCCCAACAGACAGGGAGGAGCGCTGAAGCTTTCTTT.

In its sample, this clonotype was seen a few times. V gene TRBV27 combines with J gene TRBJ1-5; D not resolved. Trimming removed 3 bases at V and 4 bases at J, with 13 bases between. The germline V gene encodes CDR1 MNHEY and CDR2 SMNVEV (reference sequence). CDR3 length equals 15 residues. DNA for the CDR3: TGTGCCAGCAGTTTTATCCCCCCGGGTAATCAGCCCCAGCATTTT. It translates to CASSFIPPGNQPQHF.

This clonotype was counted only a few times. The chain employs TRBV28 and TRBJ2-7; D may be TRBD1 or TRBD2 (5 bases each). Germline CDR1 is MDHEN and CDR2 is SYDVKM. The CDR3 spans 16 residues. V was trimmed by 5 bases and J by 0 bases, leaving 17 bases between them. CDR3 sequence: CASSPTGQASSYEQYV. CDR3 sequence (DNA): TGTGCCAGCAGTCCCACGGGGCAGGCATCCTCCTACGAGCAGTACGTC.

This clonotype has more than one count but fewer than ten. The chain combines TRBV9 with TRBJ2-3, with 10 bases matching TRBD2. V lost 3 bases, J lost 2 bases, and 9 bases stayed unmatched. Germline loops: CDR1 SGDLS, CDR2 YYNGEE. The CDR3 extends over 17 amino acids. CDR3 bases: TGTGCCAGCAGCGCCCAAGCGGGGGGGCCTCTCACAGATACGCAGTATTTT. Translated, it gives CASSAQAGGPLTDTQYF.

This clonotype has only a few counts. The chain uses TRBV10-1 and TRBJ2-2; D could derive from TRBD1 or TRBD2 (5 bases each). Per germline, CDR1 WNHNN and CDR2 SYGVQD (reference sequence). V was pared by 6 bases and J by 6 bases, with 11 bases between. CDR3 length equals 13 residues. The CDR3 sequence is CASRGRGAGELFF. In nucleotides, the CDR3 is TGCGCCAGCAGAGGAAGAGGGGCCGGGGAGCTGTTTTTT.

Notes on this clonotype: This may be a read error, as it is one base from a much larger clone. The V call is TRBV28, the J call TRBJ2-1; D is uncertain. Germline CDR1 reads MDHEN; CDR2 reads SYDVKM. The V and J ends lost 8 bases and 6 bases respectively, with 11 bases between them. This CDR3 spans 12 amino acids. CDR3 bases: TGTGCCAGCGGCCCGGTGTGCAATGAGCAGTTCTTC. The encoded protein is CASGPVCNEQFF.

The chain links TRBV6-6 to TRBJ1-5, with D uncertain. V was pared by 2 bases and J by 5 bases, with 10 bases between. The CDR3 has 14 residues. From germline, CDR1 is MNHNY and CDR2 SVGAGI (reference sequence). The CDR3 DNA sequence: TGTGCCAGCAGTTACAGTGTTCTCTATCAGCCCCAGCATTTT. Translating gives CASSYSVLYQPQHF.

This clonotype has more than one count but fewer than ten. J is TRBJ2-5 and V is TRBV11-2, with TRBD2 matching 9 bases. This CDR3 is built from 18 residues. Germline-derived CDR1 and CDR2 are SGHAT and FQNNGV. The J segment lost 4 bases and the V segment lost 5 bases, leaving 17 bases of the junction unmatched. CDR3 in amino acids: CASSATGTSYDPRETQYF. CDR3 nucleotides: TGTGCCAGCAGCGCGACCGGGACTAGCTACGACCCAAGAGAGACCCAGTACTTC. Complete variable domain (other parts from reference TRBV11-2 and TRBJ2-5): EAGVAQSPRYKIIEKRQSVAFWCNPISGHATLYWYQQILGQGPKLLIQFQNNGVVDDSQLPKDRFSAERLKGVDSTLKIQPAKLEDSAVYLCASSATGTSYDPRETQYFGPGTRLLVL.

This clonotype was picked up a small number of times. The chain is built from TRBV15 and TRBJ2-5; D ambiguous. Germline loops: CDR1 LNHNV, CDR2 YYDKDF (reference sequence). This CDR3 has 12 residues. V was clipped by 2 bases and J by 5 bases, with 6 bases between them. In DNA form, the CDR3 reads TGTGCCACCAGCAGAAGCCTGGAGACCCAGTACTTC. Translation gives CATSRSLETQYF.

In its sample, this clonotype was seen many times. V usage is TRBV4-1 and J usage is TRBJ1-4; the D is unclear. V dropped 0 bases and J dropped 8 bases, with 7 bases sitting between them. Germline V gene sequence: CDR1 MGHRA, CDR2 YSYEKL. This CDR3 comprises 13 residues. CDR3 in amino acids: CASSQEAGEKLFF. The CDR3 DNA sequence: TGCGCCAGCAGCCAAGAAGCGGGGGAAAAACTGTTTTTT.

The CDR3 spells CASNRRQGTAGNTIYF. CDR3 bases: TGTGCCAGCAATAGACGACAGGGAACGGCTGGAAACACCATATATTTT. J is TRBJ1-3 and V is TRBV6-1; 7 nucleotides agree with TRBD1. CDR1 and CDR2 from the germline V gene are MNHNS and SASEGT. The junction had 11 bases not matched to a gene; V was cut back by 7 bases and J by 2 bases. The CDR3 extends over 16 amino acids.

This clonotype was observed a handful of times. The chain joins TRBV7-2 to TRBJ1-2; D unclear. CDR3 length equals 14 residues. V was pared by 2 bases and J by 7 bases, with 14 bases between. CDR1 is SGHTA, CDR2 FQGNSA, per germline. The CDR3 bases are TGTGCCAGCAGCTTACGTCAGATTTCTATTGGCTACACCTTC. It codes for CASSLRQISIGYTF. The full variable domain, with the rest looked up from reference TRBV7-2 and TRBJ1-2, is GAGVSQSPSNKVTEKGKDVELRCDPISGHTALYWYRQSLGQGLEFLIYFQGNSAPDKSGLPSDRFSAERTGGSVSTLTIQRTQQEDSAVYLCASSLRQISIGYTFGSGTRLTVV.

This clonotype was seen only a few times. The chain uses TRBV5-4 and TRBJ2-7, with a tentative D call TRBD1 (6 bases). Trimming removed 1 base at V and 5 bases at J, with 10 bases between. CDR1 is SGHNT, CDR2 YYREEE, per germline (reference sequence). CDR3 length equals 13 residues. The CDR3 DNA sequence: TGTGCCAGCAGCTTGACAGGGACCGACGAGCAGTACGTC. It translates to CASSLTGTDEQYV.

The sample holds a few counts of this clonotype. The chain joins TRBV5-1 to TRBJ2-3, with 9 bases lining up with TRBD1. Germline values: CDR1 SGHRS, CDR2 YFSETQ. J was trimmed by 4 bases and V by 2 bases; bases with no gene match: 2. The CDR3 length is 14 residues. CDR3 residues: CASSFGTGPDTQYF. In DNA form, the CDR3 reads TGCGCCAGCAGCTTTGGGACAGGGCCAGATACGCAGTATTTT. Full variable domain (outside the CDR3, taken from reference TRBV5-1 and TRBJ2-3): KAGVTQTPRYLIKTRGQQVTLSCSPISGHRSVSWYQQTPGQGLQFLFEYFSETQRNKGNFPGRFSGRQFSNSRSEMNVSTLELGDSALYLCASSFGTGPDTQYFGPGTRLTVL.